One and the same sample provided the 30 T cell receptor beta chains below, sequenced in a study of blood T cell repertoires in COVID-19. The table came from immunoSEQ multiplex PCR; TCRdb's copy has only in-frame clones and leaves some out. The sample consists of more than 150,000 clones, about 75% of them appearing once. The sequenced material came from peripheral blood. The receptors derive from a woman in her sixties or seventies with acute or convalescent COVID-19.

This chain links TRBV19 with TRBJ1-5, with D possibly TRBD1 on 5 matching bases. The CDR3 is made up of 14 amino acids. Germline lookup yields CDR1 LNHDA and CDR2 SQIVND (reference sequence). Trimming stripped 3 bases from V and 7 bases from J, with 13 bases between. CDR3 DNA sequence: TGTGCCAGTAGTATCGGCCCAGGGTCCCAGCCCCAGCATTTT. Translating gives CASSIGPGSQPQHF.

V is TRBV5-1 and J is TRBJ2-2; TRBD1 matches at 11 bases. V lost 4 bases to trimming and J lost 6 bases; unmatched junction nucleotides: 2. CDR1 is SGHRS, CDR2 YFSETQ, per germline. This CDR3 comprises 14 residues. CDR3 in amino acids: CASSGGQGAGELFF. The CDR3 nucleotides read TGCGCCAGCAGCGGGGGACAGGGGGCCGGGGAGCTGTTTTTT.

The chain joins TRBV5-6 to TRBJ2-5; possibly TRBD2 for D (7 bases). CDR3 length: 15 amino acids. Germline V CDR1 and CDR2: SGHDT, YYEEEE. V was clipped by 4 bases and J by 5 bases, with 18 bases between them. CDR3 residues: CASSQTAGASETQYF. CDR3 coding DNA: TGTGCCAGCAGCCAAACTGCGGGGGCTTCGGAGACCCAGTACTTC.

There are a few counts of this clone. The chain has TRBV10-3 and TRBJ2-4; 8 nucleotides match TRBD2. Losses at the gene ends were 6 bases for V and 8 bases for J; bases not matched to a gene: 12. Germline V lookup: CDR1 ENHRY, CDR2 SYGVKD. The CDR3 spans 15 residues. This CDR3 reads CAISEGIAGRYIQYF. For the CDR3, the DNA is TGTGCCATCAGCGAGGGTATAGCGGGGCGGTACATTCAGTACTTC.

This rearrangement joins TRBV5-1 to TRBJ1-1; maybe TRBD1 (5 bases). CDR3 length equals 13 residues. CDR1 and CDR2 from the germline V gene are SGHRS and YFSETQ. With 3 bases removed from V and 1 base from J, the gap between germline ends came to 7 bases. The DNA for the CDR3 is TGCGCCAGCAGCTCAGGGTCGAACACTGAAGCTTTCTTT. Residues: CASSSGSNTEAFF. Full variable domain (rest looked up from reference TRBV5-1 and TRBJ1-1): KAGVTQTPRYLIKTRGQQVTLSCSPISGHRSVSWYQQTPGQGLQFLFEYFSETQRNKGNFPGRFSGRQFSNSRSEMNVSTLELGDSALYLCASSSGSNTEAFFGQGTRLTVV.

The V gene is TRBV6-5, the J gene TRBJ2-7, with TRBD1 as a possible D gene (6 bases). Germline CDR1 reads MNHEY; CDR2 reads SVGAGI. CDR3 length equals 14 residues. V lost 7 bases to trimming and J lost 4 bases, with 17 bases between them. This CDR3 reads CASTAAGVTYEQYF. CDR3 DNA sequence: TGTGCCAGCACGGCGGCAGGGGTTACTTACGAGCAGTACTTC.

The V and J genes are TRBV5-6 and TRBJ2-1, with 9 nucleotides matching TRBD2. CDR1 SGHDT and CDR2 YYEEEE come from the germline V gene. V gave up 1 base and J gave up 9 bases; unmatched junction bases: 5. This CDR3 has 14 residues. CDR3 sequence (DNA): TGTGCCAGCAGCTTGATCGGGGGACTAGCTGAGCAGTTCTTC. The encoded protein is CASSLIGGLAEQFF.

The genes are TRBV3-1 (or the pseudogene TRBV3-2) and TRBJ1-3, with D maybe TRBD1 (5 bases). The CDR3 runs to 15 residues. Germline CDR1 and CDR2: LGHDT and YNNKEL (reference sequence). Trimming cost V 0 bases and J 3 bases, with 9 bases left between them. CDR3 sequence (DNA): TGTGCCAGCAGCCAAGACGGGACTTTTGGAAACACCATATATTTT. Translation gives CASSQDGTFGNTIYF.

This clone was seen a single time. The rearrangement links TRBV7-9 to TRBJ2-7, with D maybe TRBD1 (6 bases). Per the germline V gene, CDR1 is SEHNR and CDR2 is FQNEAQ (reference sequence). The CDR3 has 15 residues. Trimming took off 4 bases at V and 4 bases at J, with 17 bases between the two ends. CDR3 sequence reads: CASSSGQRVGYEQYF. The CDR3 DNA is TGTGCCAGCAGCTCAGGACAGCGAGTCGGGTACGAGCAGTACTTC. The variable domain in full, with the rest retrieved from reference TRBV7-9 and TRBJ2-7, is DTGVSQNPRHKITKRGQNVTFRCDPISEHNRLYWYRQTLGQGPEFLTYFQNEAQLEKSRLLSDRFSAERPKGSFSTLEIQRTEQGDSAMYLCASSSGQRVGYEQYFGPGTRLTVT.

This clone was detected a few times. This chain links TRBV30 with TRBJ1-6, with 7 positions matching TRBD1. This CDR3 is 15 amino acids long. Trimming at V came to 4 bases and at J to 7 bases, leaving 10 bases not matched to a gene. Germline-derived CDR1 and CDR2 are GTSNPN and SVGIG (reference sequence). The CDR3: CAWKTGALGNSPLHF. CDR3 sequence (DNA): TGTGCCTGGAAAACAGGGGCCCTGGGGAATTCACCCCTCCACTTT.

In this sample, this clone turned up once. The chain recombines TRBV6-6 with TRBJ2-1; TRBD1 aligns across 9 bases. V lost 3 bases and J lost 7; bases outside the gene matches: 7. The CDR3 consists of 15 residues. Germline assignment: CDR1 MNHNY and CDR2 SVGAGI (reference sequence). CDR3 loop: CASSYRQGGRNEQFF. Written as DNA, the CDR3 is TGTGCCAGCAGTTATCGACAGGGGGGAAGAAATGAGCAGTTCTTC.

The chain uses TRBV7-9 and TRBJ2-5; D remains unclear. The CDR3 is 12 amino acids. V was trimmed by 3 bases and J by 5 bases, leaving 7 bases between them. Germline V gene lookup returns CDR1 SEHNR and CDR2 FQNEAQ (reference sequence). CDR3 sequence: CASSFIAETQYF. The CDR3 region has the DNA TGTGCCAGCAGCTTTATCGCGGAGACCCAGTACTTC.

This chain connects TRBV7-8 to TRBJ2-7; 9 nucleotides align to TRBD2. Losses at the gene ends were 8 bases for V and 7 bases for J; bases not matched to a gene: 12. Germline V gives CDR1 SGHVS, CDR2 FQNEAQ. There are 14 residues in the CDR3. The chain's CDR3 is CASGTAGGPGEQYF. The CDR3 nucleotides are TGTGCCAGCGGAACAGCGGGAGGCCCGGGGGAGCAGTACTTC. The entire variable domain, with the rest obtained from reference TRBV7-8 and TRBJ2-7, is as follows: GAGVSQSPRYKVAKRGQDVALRCDPISGHVSLFWYQQALGQGPEFLTYFQNEAQLDKSGLPSDRFFAERPEGSVSTLKIQRTQQEDSAVYLCASGTAGGPGEQYFGPGTRLTVT.

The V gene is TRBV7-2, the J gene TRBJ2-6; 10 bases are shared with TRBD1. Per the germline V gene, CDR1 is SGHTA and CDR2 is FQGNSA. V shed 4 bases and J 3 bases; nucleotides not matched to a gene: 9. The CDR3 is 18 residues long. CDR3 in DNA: TGTGCCAGCAGCTCGGACAGGGGGAGGATAGGTGGGGCCAACGTCCTGACTTTC. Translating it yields CASSSDRGRIGGANVLTF.

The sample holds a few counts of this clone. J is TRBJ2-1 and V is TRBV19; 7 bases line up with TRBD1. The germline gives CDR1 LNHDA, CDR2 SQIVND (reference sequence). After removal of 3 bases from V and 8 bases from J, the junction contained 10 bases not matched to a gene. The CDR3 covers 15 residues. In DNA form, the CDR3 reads TGTGCCAGTAGTATCTCGACAGGGCTTTTGGATGAGCAGTTCTTC. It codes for CASSISTGLLDEQFF.

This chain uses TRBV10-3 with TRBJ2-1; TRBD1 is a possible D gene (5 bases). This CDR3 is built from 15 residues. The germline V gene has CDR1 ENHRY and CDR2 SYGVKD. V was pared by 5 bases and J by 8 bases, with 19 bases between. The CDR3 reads CAISFGQGGNDEQFF. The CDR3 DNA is TGTGCCATCAGTTTCGGTCAGGGTGGGAACGATGAGCAGTTCTTC.

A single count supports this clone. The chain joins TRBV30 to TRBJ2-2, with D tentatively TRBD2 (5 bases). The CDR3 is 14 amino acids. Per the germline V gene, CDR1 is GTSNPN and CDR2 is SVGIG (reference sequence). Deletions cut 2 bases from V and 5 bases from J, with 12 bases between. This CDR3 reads CAWSRFGGTGELFF. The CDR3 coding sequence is TGTGCCTGGAGTCGTTTCGGCGGGACCGGGGAGCTGTTTTTT.

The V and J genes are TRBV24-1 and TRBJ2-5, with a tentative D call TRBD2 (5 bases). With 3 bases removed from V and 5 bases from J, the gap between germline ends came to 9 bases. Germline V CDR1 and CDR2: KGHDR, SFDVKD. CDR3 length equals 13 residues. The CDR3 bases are TGTGCCACCAGTGATGGAACTAGGGAGACCCAGTACTTC. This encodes CATSDGTRETQYF.

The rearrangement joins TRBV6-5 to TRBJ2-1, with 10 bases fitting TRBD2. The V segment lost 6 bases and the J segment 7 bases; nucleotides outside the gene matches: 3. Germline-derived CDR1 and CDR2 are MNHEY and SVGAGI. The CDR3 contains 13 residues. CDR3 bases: TGTGCCAGCAGGAAGCGGGAGGGGAATGAGCAGTTCTTC. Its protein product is CASRKREGNEQFF.

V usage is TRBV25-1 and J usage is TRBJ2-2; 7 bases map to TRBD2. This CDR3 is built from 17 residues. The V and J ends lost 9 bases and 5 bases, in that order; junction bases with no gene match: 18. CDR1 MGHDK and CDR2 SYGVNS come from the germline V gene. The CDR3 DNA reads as TGTGCCAGTAAAAGCCCAGGACTAGTGGGTTTGACCGGGGAGCTGTTTTTT. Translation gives CASKSPGLVGLTGELFF.

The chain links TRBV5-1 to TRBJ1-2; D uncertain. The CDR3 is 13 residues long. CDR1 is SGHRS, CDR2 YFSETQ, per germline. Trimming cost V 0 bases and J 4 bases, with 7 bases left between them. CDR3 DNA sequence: TGCGCCAGCAGCTTGGTTGGAGCCTATGGCTACACCTTC. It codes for CASSLVGAYGYTF.

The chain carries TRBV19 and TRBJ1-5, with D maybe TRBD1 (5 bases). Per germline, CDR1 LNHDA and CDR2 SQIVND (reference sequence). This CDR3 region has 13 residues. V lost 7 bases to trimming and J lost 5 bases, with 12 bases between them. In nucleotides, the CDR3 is TGTGCCAGTAAAGGGGAAGGATATCAGCCCCAGCATTTT. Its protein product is CASKGEGYQPQHF.

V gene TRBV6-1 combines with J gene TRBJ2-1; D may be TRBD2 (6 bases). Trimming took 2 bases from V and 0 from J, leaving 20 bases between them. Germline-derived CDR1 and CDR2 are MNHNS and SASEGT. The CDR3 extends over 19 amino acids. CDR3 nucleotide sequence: TGTGCCAGCAGTGAAATTGTGGGAGGCATTCTGGGCTCCTACAATGAGCAGTTCTTC. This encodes CASSEIVGGILGSYNEQFF.

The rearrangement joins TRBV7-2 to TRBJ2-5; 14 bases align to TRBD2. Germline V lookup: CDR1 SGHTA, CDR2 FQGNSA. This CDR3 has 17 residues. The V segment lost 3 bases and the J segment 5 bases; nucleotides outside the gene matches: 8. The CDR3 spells CASSLWGLAGDVETQYF. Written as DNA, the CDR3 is TGTGCCAGCAGCTTGTGGGGACTAGCGGGAGATGTCGAGACCCAGTACTTC.

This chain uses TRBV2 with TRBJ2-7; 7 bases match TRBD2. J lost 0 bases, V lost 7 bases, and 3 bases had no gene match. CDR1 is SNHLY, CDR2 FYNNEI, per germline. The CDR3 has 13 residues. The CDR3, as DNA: TGTGCCAGCAAAGGACTAGACTCCTACGAGCAGTACTTC. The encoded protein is CASKGLDSYEQYF.

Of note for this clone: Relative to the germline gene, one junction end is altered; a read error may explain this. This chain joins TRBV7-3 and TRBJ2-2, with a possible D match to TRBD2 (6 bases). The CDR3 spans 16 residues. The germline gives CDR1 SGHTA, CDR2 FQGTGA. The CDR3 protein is CASSSPGTAGGRGAVF. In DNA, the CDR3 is TGTGCCAGCAGCTCCCCCGGGACTGCCGGGGGTCGGGGAGCTGTTTTT.

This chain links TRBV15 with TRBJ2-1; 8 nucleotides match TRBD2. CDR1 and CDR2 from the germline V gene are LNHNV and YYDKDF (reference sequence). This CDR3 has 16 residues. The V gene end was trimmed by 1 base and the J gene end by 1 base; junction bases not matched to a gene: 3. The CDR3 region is CATSRAPGGSYNEQFF. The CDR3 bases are TGTGCCACCAGCAGAGCGCCGGGAGGGTCCTACAATGAGCAGTTCTTC.

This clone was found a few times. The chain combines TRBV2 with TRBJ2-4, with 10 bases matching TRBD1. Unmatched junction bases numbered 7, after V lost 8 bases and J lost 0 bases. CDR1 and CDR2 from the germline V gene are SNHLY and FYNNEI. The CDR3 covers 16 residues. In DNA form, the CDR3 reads TGTGCCAGCCAGTGGGACAGGGGAGTAGCCAAAAACATTCAGTACTTC. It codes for CASQWDRGVAKNIQYF.

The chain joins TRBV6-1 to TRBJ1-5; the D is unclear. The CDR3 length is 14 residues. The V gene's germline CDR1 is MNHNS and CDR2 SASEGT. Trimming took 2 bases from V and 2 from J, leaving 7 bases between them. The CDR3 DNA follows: TGTGCCAGCAGTGAACTATTTGGCAATCAGCCCCAGCATTTT. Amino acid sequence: CASSELFGNQPQHF.

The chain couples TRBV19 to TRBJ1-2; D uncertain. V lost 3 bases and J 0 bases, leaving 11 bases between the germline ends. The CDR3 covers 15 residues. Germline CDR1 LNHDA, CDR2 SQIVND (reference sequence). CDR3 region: CASSIGTDTNYGYTF. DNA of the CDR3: TGTGCCAGTAGTATCGGCACAGACACTAACTATGGCTACACCTTC.